These T cell receptor beta chains were read from a single sample in a study of blood T cell repertoires in COVID-19. Clones were read by immunoSEQ multiplex PCR, and TCRdb kept only the in-frame ones, dropping some. Of about 150,000 clones in the sample, 80% to 90% were seen once. The sequenced material came from peripheral blood. These TCRs come from an older man with acute or convalescent COVID-19. The conserved cysteine and the conserved F or W are not part of the CDR3 here. Each record gives: clone size, V gene, CDR3 length, CDR3 protein. Not every row has a clone size; where given, it reads once, few, many or a size class.

NA TRBV6-5 11 ASIRQGLYEQY
few TRBV28 12 ASRGRGDTGELF
NA TRBV24-1 12 ATSGPGIGNEQF
NA TRBV9 11 ASSVGSGRGYT
NA TRBV5-6 13 ASSRQEEMNTEAF
NA TRBV2 13 ASSGSGTGINEQF
NA TRBV9 12 ASSGLAPTDTQY
NA TRBV5-1 12 ASSVTVDVTEAF
NA TRBV7-9 11 ASSPRRADTQY
once TRBV19 11 ASSAIRSTEAF
NA TRBV5-1 18 ASSSSGTSGSGSSYNEQF
NA TRBV27 11 ASSPGQGYEQY
NA TRBV12-3/TRBV12-4 11 ASSSTTTGEQY
few TRBV19 12 ASSPGSLYNEQF
NA TRBV6-2/TRBV6-3 13 ASSYATGIGQPQH
NA TRBV5-1 14 ASSLDGLAGRYEQY
NA TRBV6-5 12 ASSQRQGFNEQY
NA TRBV12-3/TRBV12-4 11 ASSLRGNTEAF
NA TRBV28 12 ASSSQRGLYEQY
few TRBV18 14 ASSPTRLDSGNTIY
few TRBV29-1 11 SVGPGWNTEAF
NA TRBV3-1/TRBV3-2 15 ASSQSGGAGSNQPQH
NA TRBV6-1 13 ASSEDRPSNQPQH
NA TRBV6-2/TRBV6-3 13 ASSFGTGLGNEQF
NA TRBV5-1 17 ASSLGGLTGLMGNTEAF
NA TRBV18 13 ASSPRTGNTGELF
NA TRBV6-2/TRBV6-3 13 ASSKGAPNYQPQH
NA TRBV9 12 ASSPGGLDSPLH
once TRBV3-1/TRBV3-2 14 ASSQAGTGNNQPQH
NA TRBV5-1 12 ASSLDGRNTEAF